This is a list of T cell receptor beta chains from one sample in a study of OX40 agonist ivuxolimab in advanced cancers. Libraries were prepared by immunoSEQ multiplex PCR; TCRdb keeps only in-frame clonotypes and omits some of them. The sample comprises about 80,000 clones, about 93% of which are singletons, and 0.32% rests with the top ten. The sample consisted of CD4+ or CD8+ T cells sorted from blood, taken in a trial of the OX40 agonist ivuxolimab. The receptors were gathered from an adult with an advanced solid tumor such as melanoma, head and neck, liver or kidney cancer. CDR3s include the opening cysteine and the closing phenylalanine or tryptophan. The D gene is left open where the match is weak. Clone size is stated in some rows and not others, as once, few, many or a class when expanded.

TRBV9	TRBJ2-3	-	-	TGTGCCAGCAGCGTAGGGGGCCCCCACGATACGCAGTATTTT	CASSVGGPHDTQYF
TRBV4-2	TRBJ1-1	-	-	TGTGCCAGCAGCCAAGGCCTCGGGAGGGCCACTGAAGCTTTCTTT	CASSQGLGRATEAFF
TRBV7-2	TRBJ1-2	-	TRBD1	TGTGCCAGCAGCCACCAGGGACAGGGACCTGGCTACACCTTC	CASSHQGQGPGYTF
TRBV6-5	TRBJ2-3	-	TRBD1	TGTGCCAGCAGTGATGACAGGGCAGATACGCAGTATTTT	CASSDDRADTQYF
TRBV5-1	TRBJ2-5	-	-	TGCGCCAGCAGCTTGCCCGGGAGAGGGGAGACCCAGTACTTC	CASSLPGRGETQYF
TRBV5-4	TRBJ2-3	-	-	TGTGCCAGCAGCCTCGCTAACCCGGGCACAGATACGCAGTATTTT	CASSLANPGTDTQYF
TRBV7-3	TRBJ2-3	-	-	TGTGCCAGCAGCTTAGCAGATACGCAGTATTTT	CASSLADTQYF
TRBV6-1	TRBJ1-2	-	-	TGTGCCAGCAGTGAAGGGGGTGGTGGCTATGGCTACACCTTC	CASSEGGGGYGYTF
TRBV18	TRBJ1-1	-	-	TGTGCCAGCTCACTCCTCGGGGGGATGAACACTGAAGCTTTCTTT	CASSLLGGMNTEAFF
TRBV11-2	TRBJ2-7	-	TRBD2	TGTGCCAGCAGCTTAGATCGAGCGGGAGTATCCTACGAGCAGTACTTC	CASSLDRAGVSYEQYF
TRBV15	TRBJ2-1	-	-	TGTGCCACCAGCAGAGAGGGGGGCGCCTACAATGAGCAGTTCTTC	CATSREGGAYNEQFF
TRBV28	TRBJ2-3	-	-	TGTGCCAGCAGTTTAGAGCACCCTACGTATACGCAGTATTTT	CASSLEHPTYTQYF
TRBV5-4	TRBJ1-1	-	-	TGTGCCAGCAGCTGGACTGTAGGTGAAGCTTTCTTT	CASSWTVGEAFF
TRBV27	TRBJ2-7	-	-	TGTGCCAGCAGTTTAAGCAGACTCTCCTACGAGCAGTACTTC	CASSLSRLSYEQYF
TRBV6-5	TRBJ1-2	-	-	TGTGCCAGCAGTCAACAGGGAAGGTATGGCTACACCTTC	CASSQQGRYGYTF
TRBV6-5	TRBJ2-1	-	-	TGTGCCAGCACCCAGACTAGTAACAATGAGCAGTTCTTC	CASTQTSNNEQFF
TRBV5-1	TRBJ2-7	-	-	TGCGCCAGCCGAGCAGGATCCTCCTACGAGCAGTACTTC	CASRAGSSYEQYF
TRBV19	TRBJ1-1	-	-	TGTGCCAGTAGTCCAGCTTTGAACACTGAAGCTTTCTTT	CASSPALNTEAFF
TRBV5-1	TRBJ2-4	-	-	TGCGCCAGCAGCTTGGAGCCTCTCTTCGGCGGCATTCAGTACTTC	CASSLEPLFGGIQYF
TRBV5-1	TRBJ2-7	-	TRBD2	TGCGCCAGCAGCTTGTACCCCTTTATAGCGGGGGTGTCCTACGAGCAGTACTTC	CASSLYPFIAGVSYEQYF
TRBV30	TRBJ2-5	-	-	TGTGCCTGGAGTGTAGGTTCCGCCCAAAGCGGGGAGACCCAGTACTTC	CAWSVGSAQSGETQYF
TRBV6-5	TRBJ2-7	-	-	TGTGCCAGCAGTTACTCAGTGCTTACGAACGAGCAGTACTTC	CASSYSVLTNEQYF
TRBV2	TRBJ1-3	-	-	TGTGCCAGCAGAGAGACCCTGTCTGGAAACACCATATATTTT	CASRETLSGNTIYF
TRBV6-5	TRBJ1-5	-	-	TGTGCCAGCAGGCCATCGGGGACTGGCAATCAGCCCCAGCATTTT	CASRPSGTGNQPQHF
TRBV6-1	TRBJ2-5	-	-	TGTGCCAGCAGAGACAGTGCCGAGACCCAGTACTTC	CASRDSAETQYF
TRBV2	TRBJ2-1	-	TRBD2	TGTGCCAGCAGTGAAGTTGGGCGGGGGGGCCTTTACAATGAGCAGTTCTTC	CASSEVGRGGLYNEQFF
TRBV2	TRBJ1-2	-	-	TGTGCCAGCACGCGGGGGGACTATGGCTACACCTTC	CASTRGDYGYTF
TRBV7-2	TRBJ2-7	-	TRBD2	TGTGCCAGCAGCACGGGACTAGCGGGAGGCGAGCAGTACTTC	CASSTGLAGGEQYF
TRBV19	TRBJ2-7	-	TRBD2	TGTGCCAGTAGTATAGCGGGAGGGCCCTACGAGCAGTACTTC	CASSIAGGPYEQYF
TRBV18	TRBJ2-2	-	-	TGTGCCAGCTCACCTTCAGCGGGCAGCACCGGGGAGCTGTTTTTT	CASSPSAGSTGELFF
TRBV5-1	TRBJ2-3	-	TRBD1	TGCGCCAGCAGCCGACAGGGGAGCCCTACTAGCACAGATACGCAGTATTTT	CASSRQGSPTSTDTQYF
TRBV5-4	TRBJ2-5	-	-	TGTGCCAGCAGCTTGATTGGCAGAGAAGAGACCCAGTACTTC	CASSLIGREETQYF
TRBV19	TRBJ2-3	once	TRBD2	TGTGCCAGTAGTATCAAGACTAGCGGGACTAGCACAGATACGCAGTATTTT	CASSIKTSGTSTDTQYF
TRBV19	TRBJ2-5	few	-	TGTGCCAGTAGTAGAGAGCGGGCAGTCGGAGAGACCCAGTACTTC	CASSRERAVGETQYF
TRBV6-1	TRBJ1-2	-	-	TGTGCCAGCAGTGAACCAGGGACGCTTATTGGCTACACCTTC	CASSEPGTLIGYTF
TRBV18	TRBJ2-3	-	-	TGTGCCAGCTCACCACCTCTGACTAGCACAGATACGCAGTATTTT	CASSPPLTSTDTQYF